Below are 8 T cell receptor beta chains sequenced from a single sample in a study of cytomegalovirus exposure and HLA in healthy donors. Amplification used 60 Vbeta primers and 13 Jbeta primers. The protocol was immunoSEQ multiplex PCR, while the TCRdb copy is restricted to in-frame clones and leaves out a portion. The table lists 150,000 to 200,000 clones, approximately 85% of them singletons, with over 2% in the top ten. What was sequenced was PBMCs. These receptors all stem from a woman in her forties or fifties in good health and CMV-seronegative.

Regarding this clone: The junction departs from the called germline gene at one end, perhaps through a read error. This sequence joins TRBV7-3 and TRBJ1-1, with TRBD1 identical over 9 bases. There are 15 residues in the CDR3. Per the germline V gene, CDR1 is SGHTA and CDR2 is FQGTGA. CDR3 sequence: CASSLTGGPNTEAFF. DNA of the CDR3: TGTGCCAGCAGCCTAACAGGGGGCCCGAACACTGAAGCTTTCTTT.

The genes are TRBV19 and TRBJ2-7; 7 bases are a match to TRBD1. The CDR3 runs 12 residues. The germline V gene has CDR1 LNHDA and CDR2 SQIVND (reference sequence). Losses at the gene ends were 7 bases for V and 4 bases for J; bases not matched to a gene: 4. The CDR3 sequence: CASTGQAYEQYF. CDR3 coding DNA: TGTGCCAGTACTGGACAGGCATACGAGCAGTACTTC.

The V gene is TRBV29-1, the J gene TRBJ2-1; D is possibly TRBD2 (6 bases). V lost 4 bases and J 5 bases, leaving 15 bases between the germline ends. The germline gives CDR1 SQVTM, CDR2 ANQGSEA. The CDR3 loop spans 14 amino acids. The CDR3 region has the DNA TGCAGCGTTGGGAGGGCTAGCGTCAACAATGAGCAGTTCTTC. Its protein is CSVGRASVNNEQFF.

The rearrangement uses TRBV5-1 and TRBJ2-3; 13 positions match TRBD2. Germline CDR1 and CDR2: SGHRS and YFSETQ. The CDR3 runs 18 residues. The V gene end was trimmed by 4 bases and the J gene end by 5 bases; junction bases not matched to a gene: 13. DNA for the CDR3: TGCGCCAGCAGCACACCCGGGACTAGCGGGATGCGAGGAGATACGCAGTATTTT. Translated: CASSTPGTSGMRGDTQYF.

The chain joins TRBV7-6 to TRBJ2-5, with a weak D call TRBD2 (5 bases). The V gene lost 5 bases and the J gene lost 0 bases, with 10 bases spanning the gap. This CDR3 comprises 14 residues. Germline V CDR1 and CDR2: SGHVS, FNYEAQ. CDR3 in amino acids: CASSPTDYQETQYF. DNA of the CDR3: TGTGCCAGCAGCCCTACGGACTACCAAGAGACCCAGTACTTC.

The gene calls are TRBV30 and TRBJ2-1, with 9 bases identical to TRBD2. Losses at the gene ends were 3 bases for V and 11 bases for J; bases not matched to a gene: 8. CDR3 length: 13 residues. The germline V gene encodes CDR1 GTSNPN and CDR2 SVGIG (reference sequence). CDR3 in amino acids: CAWRVAGAIKQFF. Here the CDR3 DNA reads TGTGCCTGGAGAGTAGCGGGAGCGATAAAGCAGTTCTTC. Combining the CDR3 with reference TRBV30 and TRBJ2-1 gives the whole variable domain SQTIHQWPATLVQPVGSPLSLECTVEGTSNPNLYWYRQAAGRGLQLLFYSVGIGQISSEVPQNLSASRPQDRQFILSSKKLLLSDSGFYLCAWRVAGAIKQFFGPGTRLTVL.

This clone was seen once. This CDR3 reads CASSYRTGGLQETQYF. The DNA of the CDR3 is TGTGCCAGCAGTTACAGGACAGGGGGCCTCCAAGAGACCCAGTACTTC. The chain links TRBV6-6 to TRBJ2-5; 11 positions agree with TRBD1. Germline values: CDR1 MNHNY, CDR2 SVGAGI (reference sequence). V lost 2 bases, J lost 1 base, and 3 bases stayed unmatched. The CDR3 covers 16 residues.

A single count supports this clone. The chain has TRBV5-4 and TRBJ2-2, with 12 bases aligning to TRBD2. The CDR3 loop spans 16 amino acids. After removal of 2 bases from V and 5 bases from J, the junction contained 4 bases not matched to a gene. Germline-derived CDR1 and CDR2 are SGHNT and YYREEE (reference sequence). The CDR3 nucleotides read TGTGCCAGCAGCTTTTCCGGGACTAGCGGGACCGGGGAGCTGTTTTTT. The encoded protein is CASSFSGTSGTGELFF.